What follows describes a single TCR beta chain. Original methodology: It was from reference gene primer amplification that nucleated cell counts were estimated. Produced via immunoSEQ multiplex PCR; TCRdb's table is partial and in-frame only. That table furnishes V, J and clone size, whereas the DNA furnished D and trimming. Among around 220,000 clones listed, around 84% were seen once. The sample comes from a study of blood T cell repertoires in COVID-19. The CDR3 runs to 16 residues. The V gene lost 6 bases and the J gene lost 5 bases, with 22 bases spanning the gap. Germline assignment: CDR1 LNHDA and CDR2 SQIVND (reference sequence). Participants spanned ages roughly 18 to 95 years and resided in around 25 US areas. Participants' own reports of clinical history determined their cohort assignment. Donors in Cohort 3 counted as recovered after two negative PCRs, clearance, or symptom resolution.

Sequencing was carried out using PBMCs or T cells enriched from blood (not recorded which). The chain couples TRBV19 to TRBJ2-5, with a possible D match to TRBD1 (6 bases). This sequence originates from a woman aged 40 to 50 who had recovered from COVID-19. DNA for the CDR3: TGTGCCAGTAGCAATACCCTAGGACAGCATCCCGAGACCCAGTACTTC. Translated, it gives CASSNTLGQHPETQYF.